This is a list of T cell receptor beta chains from one sample in a study of blood T cell repertoires in COVID-19. Clones were sequenced by immunoSEQ multiplex PCR, and TCRdb holds only the in-frame ones, with some missing. Of approximately 300,000 clones in the sample, around 90% were seen once. The source material was PBMCs or T cells enriched from blood (not recorded which). These receptors all stem from a young woman who had recovered from COVID-19. Both conserved end residues are part of each CDR3. Each record gives: D gene, V gene, clone size, J gene, CDR3 protein, CDR3 DNA. The D gene is left open where the match is weak. Clone size appears in some rows only: once, few, many, or a class for an expanded clone.

D gene: TRBD1; V gene: TRBV5-1; clone size: few; J gene: TRBJ1-2; CDR3 protein: CASSLGGTVYGYTF; CDR3 DNA: TGCGCCAGCAGCTTGGGCGGGACAGTCTATGGCTACACCTTC
D gene: TRBD1; V gene: TRBV3-1/TRBV3-2; clone size: .; J gene: TRBJ2-5; CDR3 protein: CASTEGRWGTGIRETQYF; CDR3 DNA: TGTGCCAGCACTGAGGGCCGATGGGGGACAGGGATTCGGGAGACCCAGTACTTC
D gene: .; V gene: TRBV19; clone size: few; J gene: TRBJ2-7; CDR3 protein: CATTDRDQNSYEQYF; CDR3 DNA: TGTGCCACGACGGACAGAGACCAAAACTCCTACGAGCAGTACTTC
D gene: TRBD1; V gene: TRBV3-1/TRBV3-2; clone size: .; J gene: TRBJ1-3; CDR3 protein: CASSQKSGGSGNTIYF; CDR3 DNA: TGTGCCAGCAGCCAAAAGTCAGGGGGCTCTGGAAACACCATATATTTT
D gene: .; V gene: TRBV27; clone size: once; J gene: TRBJ2-2; CDR3 protein: CASSLGGRLRAGELFF; CDR3 DNA: TGTGCCAGCAGTTTAGGGGGGAGGCTCCGCGCCGGGGAGCTGTTTTTT
D gene: .; V gene: TRBV2; clone size: .; J gene: TRBJ2-5; CDR3 protein: CASTSGLLVQETQYF; CDR3 DNA: TGTGCCAGCACCTCGGGGTTGCTCGTCCAAGAGACCCAGTACTTC
D gene: .; V gene: TRBV7-2; clone size: .; J gene: TRBJ1-5; CDR3 protein: CASSLQGTLQHF; CDR3 DNA: TGTGCCAGCAGCTTACAGGGGACCCTACAGCATTTT
D gene: TRBD1; V gene: TRBV7-2; clone size: .; J gene: TRBJ2-3; CDR3 protein: CASSTRQGGTDTQYF; CDR3 DNA: TGTGCCAGCAGCACGAGACAGGGGGGGACAGATACGCAGTATTTT
D gene: .; V gene: TRBV4-2; clone size: once; J gene: TRBJ2-3; CDR3 protein: CASSQGPQQGGDTQYF; CDR3 DNA: TGTGCCAGCAGCCAAGGGCCCCAGCAGGGGGGAGATACGCAGTATTTT
D gene: TRBD1; V gene: TRBV4-2; clone size: .; J gene: TRBJ1-2; CDR3 protein: CASSQDLTGGQGYTF; CDR3 DNA: TGTGCCAGCAGCCAAGATCTCACAGGGGGACAGGGCTACACCTTC
D gene: .; V gene: TRBV5-1; clone size: .; J gene: TRBJ1-2; CDR3 protein: CASSLAPIGNYGYTF; CDR3 DNA: TGCGCCAGCAGCTTGGCCCCGATTGGCAACTATGGCTACACCTTC
D gene: TRBD1; V gene: TRBV5-4; clone size: .; J gene: TRBJ1-2; CDR3 protein: CASSRQGDYGYTF; CDR3 DNA: TGTGCCAGCAGCCGACAGGGTGACTATGGCTACACCTTC
D gene: TRBD2; V gene: TRBV9; clone size: .; J gene: TRBJ2-3; CDR3 protein: CASSAVPSGSTDTQYF; CDR3 DNA: TGTGCCAGCAGCGCCGTCCCTAGCGGAAGCACAGATACGCAGTATTTT
D gene: TRBD1; V gene: TRBV5-6; clone size: .; J gene: TRBJ1-5; CDR3 protein: CASSSGTVNQPQHF; CDR3 DNA: TGTGCCAGCAGCTCCGGGACAGTTAATCAGCCCCAGCATTTT
D gene: .; V gene: TRBV7-2; clone size: .; J gene: TRBJ2-1; CDR3 protein: CASSRPSSYNEQFF; CDR3 DNA: TGTGCCAGCAGTCGGCCTAGCTCCTACAATGAGCAGTTCTTC
D gene: .; V gene: TRBV15; clone size: .; J gene: TRBJ1-2; CDR3 protein: CATSTRTAGNYGYTF; CDR3 DNA: TGTGCCACCAGCACCCGGACAGCCGGTAACTATGGCTACACCTTC
D gene: TRBD1; V gene: TRBV7-7; clone size: .; J gene: TRBJ2-3; CDR3 protein: CASSSDRAPDTQYF; CDR3 DNA: TGTGCTAGCAGTTCGGACAGGGCCCCAGATACGCAGTATTTT
D gene: .; V gene: TRBV6-2/TRBV6-3; clone size: .; J gene: TRBJ2-7; CDR3 protein: CASSFYIRTYEQYF; CDR3 DNA: TGTGCCAGCAGTTTTTACATACGCACCTACGAGCAGTACTTC
D gene: TRBD1; V gene: TRBV7-7; clone size: .; J gene: TRBJ2-5; CDR3 protein: CASSLALTGGPLEETQYF; CDR3 DNA: TGTGCTAGCAGCTTAGCCTTGACAGGGGGCCCACTGGAAGAGACCCAGTACTTC
D gene: .; V gene: TRBV6-5; clone size: once; J gene: TRBJ2-7; CDR3 protein: CASSYSFQGGYEQYF; CDR3 DNA: TGTGCCAGCAGTTACTCGTTTCAGGGCGGCTACGAGCAGTACTTC
D gene: .; V gene: TRBV28; clone size: few; J gene: TRBJ2-3; CDR3 protein: CASSTGSLSPDTQYF; CDR3 DNA: TGTGCCAGCAGTACCGGGTCCCTATCCCCCGATACGCAGTATTTT
D gene: .; V gene: TRBV7-2; clone size: .; J gene: TRBJ1-1; CDR3 protein: CASSLRGGATEAFF; CDR3 DNA: TGTGCCAGCAGCTTACGAGGGGGTGCCACTGAAGCTTTCTTT
D gene: TRBD1; V gene: TRBV7-3; clone size: .; J gene: TRBJ2-1; CDR3 protein: CASTQISGQGKGEQFF; CDR3 DNA: TGTGCCAGCACTCAAATCTCGGGACAGGGGAAGGGTGAGCAGTTCTTC
D gene: TRBD1; V gene: TRBV9; clone size: .; J gene: TRBJ1-2; CDR3 protein: CASRDRVYGYTF; CDR3 DNA: TGTGCCAGCCGGGACAGGGTCTATGGCTACACCTTC
D gene: .; V gene: TRBV25-1; clone size: .; J gene: TRBJ2-5; CDR3 protein: CASSEQPVAAQYF; CDR3 DNA: TGTGCCAGCAGTGAACAACCGGTGGCGGCCCAGTACTTC
D gene: TRBD1; V gene: TRBV10-2; clone size: .; J gene: TRBJ1-5; CDR3 protein: CASSFAGGQGYQPQHF; CDR3 DNA: TGCGCCAGCAGTTTTGCGGGGGGACAGGGGTATCAGCCCCAGCATTTT
D gene: .; V gene: TRBV4-2; clone size: .; J gene: TRBJ2-2; CDR3 protein: CASSQDPTVGFGELFF; CDR3 DNA: TGTGCCAGCAGCCAAGACCCGACAGTCGGGTTCGGGGAGCTGTTTTTT
D gene: TRBD1; V gene: TRBV6-5; clone size: .; J gene: TRBJ1-2; CDR3 protein: CASSYATTGGGGYTF; CDR3 DNA: TGTGCCAGCAGTTACGCCACGACAGGGGGTGGAGGCTACACCTTC
D gene: .; V gene: TRBV9; clone size: once; J gene: TRBJ2-5; CDR3 protein: CASSVGPGETQYF; CDR3 DNA: TGTGCCAGCAGCGTAGGACCCGGGGAGACCCAGTACTTC
D gene: .; V gene: TRBV2; clone size: .; J gene: TRBJ1-5; CDR3 protein: CASSEASGPSNQPQHF; CDR3 DNA: TGTGCCAGCAGTGAAGCTTCAGGGCCTAGCAATCAGCCCCAGCATTTT
D gene: TRBD2; V gene: TRBV27; clone size: .; J gene: TRBJ2-1; CDR3 protein: CASIGRGGEQFF; CDR3 DNA: TGTGCCAGCATAGGGCGGGGGGGCGAGCAGTTCTTC
D gene: .; V gene: TRBV9; clone size: .; J gene: TRBJ2-3; CDR3 protein: CASSPGGSTDTQYF; CDR3 DNA: TGTGCCAGCAGCCCAGGGGGGAGCACAGATACGCAGTATTTT
D gene: TRBD1; V gene: TRBV7-9; clone size: .; J gene: TRBJ1-4; CDR3 protein: CASSRGQGNEKLFF; CDR3 DNA: TGTGCCAGCAGCCGTGGACAGGGGAATGAAAAACTGTTTTTT
D gene: TRBD1; V gene: TRBV5-1; clone size: .; J gene: TRBJ1-1; CDR3 protein: CASSPPPRQGARTEAFF; CDR3 DNA: TGCGCCAGCAGCCCGCCCCCCCGACAGGGGGCGAGGACTGAAGCTTTCTTT
D gene: TRBD1; V gene: TRBV28; clone size: .; J gene: TRBJ2-7; CDR3 protein: CASSLQGESYEQYF; CDR3 DNA: TGTGCCAGCAGTTTACAGGGGGAGAGCTACGAGCAGTACTTC
D gene: .; V gene: TRBV24-1; clone size: .; J gene: TRBJ2-2; CDR3 protein: CATSWAGHGELFF; CDR3 DNA: TGTGCCACCTCCTGGGCAGGGCATGGGGAGCTGTTTTTT
D gene: .; V gene: TRBV25-1; clone size: .; J gene: TRBJ2-7; CDR3 protein: CASRGAGSFYEQYF; CDR3 DNA: TGTGCCAGCAGGGGGGCAGGGTCATTCTACGAGCAGTACTTC
D gene: .; V gene: TRBV12-5; clone size: .; J gene: TRBJ1-6; CDR3 protein: CASRGSPLHF; CDR3 DNA: TGTGCTAGTCGAGGTTCACCCCTCCACTTT
D gene: TRBD1; V gene: TRBV19; clone size: .; J gene: TRBJ1-2; CDR3 protein: CASSIPDREEGYTF; CDR3 DNA: TGTGCCAGTAGTATCCCGGACAGGGAGGAAGGCTACACCTTC
D gene: .; V gene: TRBV12-3/TRBV12-4; clone size: .; J gene: TRBJ1-1; CDR3 protein: CASSYGPTEAFF; CDR3 DNA: TGTGCCAGCAGCTACGGTCCCACTGAAGCTTTCTTT
D gene: .; V gene: TRBV30; clone size: .; J gene: TRBJ2-7; CDR3 protein: CAWSVTAYEQYF; CDR3 DNA: TGTGCCTGGAGTGTTACAGCCTACGAGCAGTACTTC
D gene: TRBD2; V gene: TRBV27; clone size: .; J gene: TRBJ2-1; CDR3 protein: CASSLPSGGLNEQFF; CDR3 DNA: TGTGCCAGCAGTTTACCTAGCGGGGGGTTGAATGAGCAGTTCTTC
D gene: .; V gene: TRBV11-2; clone size: .; J gene: TRBJ1-1; CDR3 protein: CASSPRGGSNTEAFF; CDR3 DNA: TGTGCCAGCAGCCCCAGAGGCGGTTCGAACACTGAAGCTTTCTTT
D gene: .; V gene: TRBV29-1; clone size: few; J gene: TRBJ1-2; CDR3 protein: CSVVQGTNKDYGYTF; CDR3 DNA: TGCAGCGTAGTCCAGGGGACAAATAAAGACTATGGCTACACCTTC
D gene: TRBD1; V gene: TRBV9; clone size: .; J gene: TRBJ1-2; CDR3 protein: CASSDPLGQGANYGYTF; CDR3 DNA: TGTGCCAGCAGCGACCCCTTGGGACAGGGGGCCAACTATGGCTACACCTTC
D gene: .; V gene: TRBV12-3/TRBV12-4; clone size: .; J gene: TRBJ2-3; CDR3 protein: CASSLKDTQYF; CDR3 DNA: TGTGCCAGCAGCCTAAAAGATACGCAGTATTTT
D gene: .; V gene: TRBV18; clone size: .; J gene: TRBJ1-5; CDR3 protein: CASSRTRADNQPQHF; CDR3 DNA: TGTGCCAGCTCACGGACTCGGGCCGACAATCAGCCCCAGCATTTT
D gene: TRBD1; V gene: TRBV19; clone size: .; J gene: TRBJ1-2; CDR3 protein: CASSIDTQGAYTF; CDR3 DNA: TGTGCCAGTAGTATAGATACGCAGGGGGCCTACACCTTC
D gene: .; V gene: TRBV12-3/TRBV12-4; clone size: .; J gene: TRBJ1-1; CDR3 protein: CASSPGGTEAFF; CDR3 DNA: TGTGCCAGCAGTCCCGGCGGTACTGAAGCTTTCTTT
D gene: .; V gene: TRBV15; clone size: .; J gene: TRBJ1-6; CDR3 protein: CATSRGGNSYNSPLHF; CDR3 DNA: TGTGCCACCAGCAGAGGTGGCAACTCCTATAATTCACCCCTCCACTTT
D gene: .; V gene: TRBV5-6; clone size: .; J gene: TRBJ1-1; CDR3 protein: CASSFSRNTEAFF; CDR3 DNA: TGTGCCAGCAGCTTTTCCAGGAACACTGAAGCTTTCTTT